This T cell receptor (beta chain) was identified in a study of blood T cell repertoires in COVID-19. Study overall: Collection of acute and convalescent COVID-19 samples took place in the United States, Italy and Spain. T cells, B-cell-depleted T cells, or PBMCs supplied cDNA or gDNA.

Authors' processing steps: How many nucleated cells were present was estimated from reference gene primer amplification. Sequencing was performed with immunoSEQ multiplex PCR; in TCRdb, only in-frame clones are kept and a portion is missing. That table supplies the V and J calls and clone size; D and trimming were determined from the DNA. This sample carries fewer than 200,000 clones, around nine tenths of them seen once, and the ten largest clones take 0.88%. The TCR comes from a woman aged 18-35 years who had recovered from COVID-19. The sequencing sample was made of peripheral blood.

CDR3 residues: CASSQGVGEASPLHF. Written as DNA, the CDR3 is TGTGCCAGCAGCCAAGGAGTAGGGGAGGCTTCACCCCTCCACTTT. This rearrangement joins TRBV4-2 to TRBJ1-6, with TRBD1 as a possible D gene (5 bases). The CDR3 spans 15 residues. CDR1 LGHNA and CDR2 YNFKEQ come from the germline V gene. V was trimmed by 1 base and J by 9 bases, leaving 13 bases between them.